This TCR beta chain was found in a study of control samples from healthy donors and cancer patients (dated by TCRdb to 2018 to 2021). Notes on this clone: The specificity of this receptor is unknown. No base qualities exist here, and no much larger clone lies one base off it.

The germline V end is reduced by 1 base and the J end by 1 base; junction bases left unmatched: 8. Measured from the cysteine to the phenylalanine, the CDR3 is 18 residues long. The read is trimmed to its CDR3 DNA, 54 bases read in frame from base 1. As encoded in the germline V gene, CDR1 is SGHNT while CDR2 is YENEEA. The library came from the immunoSEQ multiplex PCR assay. The clones in this table, taken by TCRdb from immuneACCESS, are in-frame only. Not every clone is retained; where verified, under half of the shortfall comes from an unresolved V gene, and the cause of the rest is unknown. The sample data list roughly 120,000 clones, and about 89% of these were observed just once. Clones ranked in the top ten supply around 17% of the sample.

The source of this sequence is a woman between 45 and 65 years old in good health. The V and J genes are TRBV11-3 and TRBJ2-2; 8 of the junction bases match TRBD1. Sequenced material: blood. The CDR3 sequence is CASSLVPQGEKNTGELFF. At the DNA level, the sequence is TGTGCCAGCAGCTTAGTTCCACAGGGGGAAAAGAACACCGGGGAGCTGTTTTTT. The CDR3 plus the reference TRBV11-3 and TRBJ2-2 genes for the other parts give the full variable domain: EAGVVQSPRYKIIEKKQPVAFWCNPISGHNTLYWYLQNLGQGPELLIRYENEEAVDDSQLPKDRFSAERLKGVDSTLKIQPAELGDSAVYLCASSLVPQGEKNTGELFFGEGSRLTVL.